Below, 15 T cell receptor beta chains from the same sample are listed, as sequenced in a study of memory CD4+ T cells and cytomegalovirus serostatus. Single viable CD3+CD4+CD8-CD45RO+ cells were sorted as the memory CD4+ T cells. Produced via immunoSEQ multiplex PCR; TCRdb's table is partial and in-frame only. The table includes about 50,000 clones, roughly 78% detected once. Sequencing used memory CD4+ T cells from blood. Receptor source: an adult in good health and CMV-seronegative.

Only one count was recorded for this clone. V and J are TRBV11-3 and TRBJ2-2; maybe TRBD1 (5 bases). Trimming left V 3 bases short and J 3 bases short, with 14 bases between. Germline loops: CDR1 SGHNT, CDR2 YENEEA. This CDR3 is 16 amino acids long. The CDR3 region is CASSLGLSRDTGELFF. Here the CDR3 DNA reads TGTGCCAGCAGCTTGGGGCTTAGCAGGGACACCGGGGAGCTGTTTTTT. The full variable domain, its missing parts supplied by reference TRBV11-3 and TRBJ2-2, is EAGVVQSPRYKIIEKKQPVAFWCNPISGHNTLYWYLQNLGQGPELLIRYENEEAVDDSQLPKDRFSAERLKGVDSTLKIQPAELGDSAVYLCASSLGLSRDTGELFFGEGSRLTVL.

V and J are TRBV2 and TRBJ1-4, with 8 nucleotides matching TRBD1. The CDR3 extends over 15 amino acids. J gave up 3 bases and V 6 bases, and 6 bases lay outside the gene matches. Germline V gene lookup returns CDR1 SNHLY and CDR2 FYNNEI. CDR3 protein: CASRPQTGANEKLFF. CDR3 in DNA: TGTGCCAGCAGACCCCAGACAGGGGCTAATGAAAAACTGTTTTTT.

The V and J genes are TRBV29-1 and TRBJ2-1; the D gene is possibly TRBD2 (5 bases). The CDR3 has 13 amino acids. The germline gives CDR1 SQVTM, CDR2 ANQGSEA. Trimming removed 4 bases from V and 6 bases from J, with 13 bases in between. The DNA for the CDR3 is TGCAGCGTTGCTGGAGGACTCACCAATGAGCAGTTCTTC. This codes for CSVAGGLTNEQFF.

The chain uses TRBV30 and TRBJ2-2; D uncertain. Germline CDR1 GTSNPN, CDR2 SVGIG (reference sequence). This CDR3 comprises 14 residues. The ends were cut back, 0 bases at V and 5 bases at J, with 10 bases in the middle. The CDR3 reads CAWSVGLVTGELFF. CDR3 sequence (DNA): TGTGCCTGGAGTGTAGGTCTGGTGACCGGGGAGCTGTTTTTT.

In its sample, this clone was seen many times. The J gene is TRBJ2-7, the V gene TRBV11-2; no clear D. Trimming shortened V by 1 base and J by 0 bases, and 4 bases separated the two germline ends. Germline values: CDR1 SGHAT, CDR2 FQNNGV. The CDR3 length is 13 residues. CDR3 coding DNA: TGTGCCAGCAGCTTAGGGAGCTCCTACGAGCAGTACTTC. Translated: CASSLGSSYEQYF.

This sequence joins TRBV6-5 and TRBJ2-7; D gene unclear. The CDR3 is 11 amino acids. Trimming removed 6 bases from V and 1 base from J, with 4 bases in between. CDR1 and CDR2 from the germline V gene are MNHEY and SVGAGI. Here the CDR3 reads CASRGSYEQYF. CDR3 in DNA: TGTGCCAGCAGGGGTTCCTACGAGCAGTACTTC.

The genes are TRBV11-1 and TRBJ2-5; 10 nucleotides align to TRBD1. This CDR3 is 17 amino acids long. With 6 bases clipped from V and 2 bases from J, the junction kept 12 bases outside the gene matches. The germline gives CDR1 SGHAT, CDR2 FQDESV (reference sequence). Here the CDR3 reads CASSRAGDRGPQETQYF. The CDR3 coding sequence is TGTGCCAGCAGTCGAGCGGGGGACAGGGGCCCTCAAGAGACCCAGTACTTC.

V is TRBV10-1 and J is TRBJ1-4, with 7 bases lining up with TRBD1. Germline V gives CDR1 WNHNN, CDR2 SYGVQD (reference sequence). CDR3 length: 13 residues. Trimming removed 7 bases from V and 8 bases from J; junction bases left unmatched: 7. The CDR3 protein is CASNKQQGEKLFF. The CDR3 DNA reads TGCGCCAGCAACAAACAACAGGGGGAAAAACTGTTTTTT.

This chain uses TRBV13 with TRBJ2-5; a weak D match, TRBD1 (6 bases). This CDR3 is built from 13 residues. The V end lost 3 bases, the J end lost 1 base, and 6 bases lay between the germline ends. The germline gives CDR1 PRHDT, CDR2 FYEKMQ (reference sequence). This CDR3 is CASSFRGQETQYF. The CDR3 region has the DNA TGTGCCAGCAGCTTCAGGGGCCAAGAGACCCAGTACTTC.

The gene calls are TRBV5-1 and TRBJ1-1, with 11 positions matching TRBD1. The germline gives CDR1 SGHRS, CDR2 YFSETQ. CDR3 length equals 14 residues. After removal of 4 bases from V and 5 bases from J, the junction contained 4 bases not matched to a gene. Written as DNA, the CDR3 is TGCGCCAGCAGCAGGACAGGGGGCGGTACTGAAGCTTTCTTT. As protein: CASSRTGGGTEAFF.

This chain links TRBV19 with TRBJ1-3; no reliable D call. With 6 bases removed from V and 0 bases from J, the gap between germline ends came to 18 bases. The CDR3 sequence is 17 residues long. Looked up from germline, CDR1 is LNHDA and CDR2 is SQIVND (reference sequence). The CDR3 spells CASRRPLDASSGNTIYF. For the CDR3, the DNA is TGTGCCAGTAGAAGGCCCTTGGACGCCAGCTCTGGAAACACCATATATTTT.

CDR3 in amino acids: CASGSLAKNIQYF. The CDR3 DNA follows: TGTGCCAGCGGATCTTTAGCCAAAAACATTCAGTACTTC. The chain employs TRBV7-9 and TRBJ2-4; no clear D gene. CDR3 length: 13 amino acids. Deletions cut 8 bases from V and 0 bases from J, with 8 bases between. Germline assignment: CDR1 SEHNR and CDR2 FQNEAQ (reference sequence).

This clone was picked up a small number of times. This chain uses TRBV6-1 with TRBJ2-3; 10 bases fit TRBD2. CDR1 and CDR2 (germline): MNHNS, SASEGT. Trimming at V came to 4 bases and at J to 5 bases, leaving 9 bases not matched to a gene. This CDR3 spans 16 amino acids. The chain's CDR3 is CASSGGSGRAIDTQYF. The CDR3 coding sequence is TGTGCCAGCAGTGGAGGGAGCGGGAGGGCCATAGATACGCAGTATTTT.

This clone was counted once. The chain uses TRBV18 and TRBJ1-2; the match to TRBD1 covers 8 bases. CDR1 and CDR2 (germline): KGHSH, LQKENI. V was pared by 5 bases and J by 7 bases, with 6 bases of the junction left unmatched. This CDR3 has 13 amino acids. The CDR3 region has the DNA TGTGCCAGCTCAACGGACAGGGAGCGTGGCTACACCTTC. Translation gives CASSTDRERGYTF.

This sequence joins TRBV7-3 and TRBJ2-7; a weak D match, TRBD2 (5 bases). In germline, CDR1 is SGHTA, CDR2 FQGTGA. The CDR3 consists of 15 residues. V was clipped by 2 bases and J by 0 bases, with 11 bases between them. As DNA, the CDR3 is TGTGCCAGCAGCTTAGGTCCGGGAACCTCCTACGAGCAGTACTTC. This codes for CASSLGPGTSYEQYF. The variable domain in full, with the rest retrieved from reference TRBV7-3 and TRBJ2-7, is GAGVSQTPSNKVTEKGKYVELRCDPISGHTALYWYRQSLGQGPEFLIYFQGTGAADDSGLPNDRFFAVRPEGSVSTLKIQRTERGDSAVYLCASSLGPGTSYEQYFGPGTRLTVT.